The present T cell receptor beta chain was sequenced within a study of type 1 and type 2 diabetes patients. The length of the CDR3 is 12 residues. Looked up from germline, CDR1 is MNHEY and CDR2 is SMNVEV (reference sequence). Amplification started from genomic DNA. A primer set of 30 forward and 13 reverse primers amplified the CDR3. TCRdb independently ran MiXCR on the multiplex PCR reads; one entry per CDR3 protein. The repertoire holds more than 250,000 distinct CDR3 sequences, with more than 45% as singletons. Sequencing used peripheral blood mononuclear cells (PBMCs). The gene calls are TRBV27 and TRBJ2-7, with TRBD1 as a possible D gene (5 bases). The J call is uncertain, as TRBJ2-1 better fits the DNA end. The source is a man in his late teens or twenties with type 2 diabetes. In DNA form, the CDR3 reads TGTGCCAGCAGTACGGACATAGATGAGCAGTTCTTC. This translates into CASSTDIDEQFF.